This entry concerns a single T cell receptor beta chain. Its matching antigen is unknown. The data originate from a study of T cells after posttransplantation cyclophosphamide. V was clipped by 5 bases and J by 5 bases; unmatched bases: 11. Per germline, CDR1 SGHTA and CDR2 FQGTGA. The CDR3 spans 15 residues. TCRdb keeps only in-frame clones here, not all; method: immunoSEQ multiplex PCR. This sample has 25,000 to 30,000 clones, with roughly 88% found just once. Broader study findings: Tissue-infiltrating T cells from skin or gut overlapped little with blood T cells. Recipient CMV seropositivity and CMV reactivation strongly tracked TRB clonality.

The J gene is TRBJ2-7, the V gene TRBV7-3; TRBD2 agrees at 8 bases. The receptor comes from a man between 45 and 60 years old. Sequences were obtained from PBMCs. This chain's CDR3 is CASSLSQRERNEQYF. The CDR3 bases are TGTGCCAGCAGCCTCTCCCAGCGGGAGAGAAACGAGCAGTACTTC.